The 27 T cell receptor beta chains presented below share a single source sample, sequenced in a study of blood T cell repertoires in COVID-19. Only in-frame clones appear in the TCRdb table, and some are missing; sequencing was by immunoSEQ multiplex PCR. The repertoire has over 350,000 clones, 70% to 90% of them found once; the top ten carry roughly 1.2%. Sequencing was carried out using PBMCs or T cells enriched from blood (not recorded which). All receptors derive from a young woman who had recovered from COVID-19.

The rearrangement joins TRBV4-2 to TRBJ1-6; D ambiguous. This CDR3 region has 17 residues. Deletions cut 0 bases from V and 4 bases from J, with 13 bases between. Germline loops: CDR1 LGHNA, CDR2 YNFKEQ. CDR3: CASSQDVGVGYNSPLHF. Written as DNA, the CDR3 is TGTGCCAGCAGCCAAGACGTCGGGGTGGGGTATAATTCACCCCTCCACTTT.

The V and J genes are TRBV7-9 and TRBJ1-2; D is perhaps TRBD1 (5 bases). The germline V gene encodes CDR1 SEHNR and CDR2 FQNEAQ (reference sequence). The CDR3 contains 14 residues. Trimming pared 1 base from V and 8 bases from J, leaving 14 bases between. The DNA of the CDR3 is TGTGCCAGCAGCTTAGACGGTTCAGGGCGAGGCTACACCTTC. It yields the protein CASSLDGSGRGYTF.

The rearrangement joins TRBV10-3 to TRBJ1-6, with D tentatively TRBD1 (5 bases). CDR3 length: 13 residues. V was shortened by 6 bases and J by 6 bases, with 9 bases between the two germline ends. Germline CDR1 reads ENHRY; CDR2 reads SYGVKD. CDR3 in DNA: TGTGCCATCAGGGACACGCTTAATTCACCCCTCCACTTT. It translates to CAIRDTLNSPLHF.

This chain connects TRBV27 to TRBJ2-7; the D gene is possibly TRBD1 (6 bases). Trimming left V 3 bases short and J 0 bases short, with 9 bases between. CDR3 length equals 14 residues. CDR1 and CDR2 (germline): MNHEY, SMNVEV (reference sequence). CDR3: CASSLNRASYEQYF. The CDR3 coding sequence is TGTGCCAGCAGTTTGAACAGGGCCTCCTACGAGCAGTACTTC.

The V and J genes are TRBV5-5 and TRBJ2-2, with TRBD2 identical over 13 bases. V lost 4 bases to trimming and J lost 5 bases; unmatched junction nucleotides: 8. The CDR3 totals 17 residues. From germline, CDR1 is SGHKS and CDR2 YYEKEE (reference sequence). The CDR3, as DNA: TGTGCCAGCAGCCCTCGACTAGCGGGGGGCCCAACCGGGGAGCTGTTTTTT. Encoded protein: CASSPRLAGGPTGELFF.

In this sample, this clone turned up once. This chain links TRBV7-9 with TRBJ2-4; D gene ambiguous. The CDR3 is made up of 13 amino acids. With 5 bases removed from V and 5 bases from J, the gap between germline ends came to 10 bases. Germline V gene data show CDR1 as SEHNR and CDR2 as FQNEAQ (reference sequence). The CDR3: CASSTGQQNIQYF. The CDR3 DNA sequence: TGTGCCAGCAGCACGGGTCAGCAAAACATTCAGTACTTC.

This chain connects TRBV12-3 or TRBV12-4 to TRBJ1-2, with D possibly TRBD1 on 5 matching bases. Trimming cost V 5 bases and J 7 bases, with 11 bases left between them. The length of the CDR3 is 12 residues. The CDR3 region is CASSPRAVGYTF. CDR3 in DNA: TGTGCCAGCAGTCCCAGGGCGGTTGGCTACACCTTC.

This chain links TRBV21-1 with TRBJ1-1; TRBD1 was called by the table and not checked on the DNA. TRBV21-1 is annotated as a pseudogene. CDR3 length: 19 residues. CDR3 in amino acids: CATQPRPGTVRWGDTEAFF. In DNA form, the CDR3 reads TGTGCCACCCAGCCTAGACCCGGGACAGTCAGATGGGGGGACACTGAAGCTTTCTTT.

V usage is TRBV14 and J usage is TRBJ1-3; D call uncertain. V lost 0 bases and J 1 base, leaving 7 bases between the germline ends. Germline CDR1 SGHDN, CDR2 FVKESK. The CDR3 totals 15 residues. CDR3 nucleotides: TGTGCCAGCAGCCAAGAGGAGGGATCTGGAAACACCATATATTTT. It is translated as CASSQEEGSGNTIYF.

As regards this clone: Other DNA sequences of this sample code for an identical CDR3. The chain combines TRBV7-9 with TRBJ2-7; D remains ambiguous. The V end was cut by 4 bases, the J end by 3 bases, with 7 bases between. There are 12 residues in the CDR3. From germline, CDR1 is SEHNR and CDR2 FQNEAQ (reference sequence). CDR3 loop: CASSSDNYEQYF. The CDR3 DNA follows: TGTGCCAGCAGCTCTGACAACTACGAGCAGTACTTC.

The chain joins TRBV7-9 to TRBJ1-1; D not certain. Trimming shortened V by 5 bases and J by 3 bases, and 22 bases separated the two germline ends. From germline, CDR1 is SEHNR and CDR2 FQNEAQ (reference sequence). The CDR3 is made up of 17 amino acids. CDR3 amino acids: CASSHGRMNKRDTEAFF. CDR3 nucleotides: TGTGCCAGCAGCCACGGCCGAATGAACAAACGGGACACTGAAGCTTTCTTT.

The chain has TRBV12-3 or TRBV12-4 and TRBJ2-7, with D perhaps matching TRBD2 (5 bases). Trimming cost V 6 bases and J 4 bases, with 13 bases left between them. This CDR3 is built from 13 residues. CDR3 sequence: CASRTGDQYEQYF. The CDR3 DNA is TGTGCCAGCAGAACCGGGGATCAGTACGAGCAGTACTTC.

This sequence joins TRBV11-1 and TRBJ1-1; 8 bases align to TRBD1. The CDR3 contains 14 residues. CDR1 is SGHAT and CDR2 is FQDESV in the germline V gene (reference sequence). V trimming: 3 bases; J trimming: 5 bases; junction bases outside the gene matches: 5. Here the CDR3 DNA reads TGTGCCAGCAGCTTCGCAGGGGGCACGACTGAAGCTTTCTTT. The encoded protein is CASSFAGGTTEAFF.

This sequence joins TRBV30 and TRBJ1-5, with a weak D call TRBD1 (6 bases). Trimming pared 0 bases from V and 4 bases from J, leaving 13 bases between. Germline V CDR1 and CDR2: GTSNPN, SVGIG (reference sequence). The CDR3 loop spans 15 amino acids. The CDR3 sequence is CAWSVKRGGNQPQHF. The CDR3 nucleotides are TGTGCCTGGAGTGTAAAAAGGGGGGGAAATCAGCCCCAGCATTTT.

This sequence joins TRBV27 and TRBJ1-6; D not certain. Trimming pared 6 bases from V and 7 bases from J, leaving 16 bases between. Germline V gene sequence: CDR1 MNHEY, CDR2 SMNVEV (reference sequence). The CDR3 totals 15 residues. The CDR3 DNA reads TGTGCCAGCAGCCCTCGGGAGGGCCTAAATTCACCCCTCCACTTT. Amino acids: CASSPREGLNSPLHF.

The chain couples TRBV5-5 to TRBJ2-7; tentative D call: TRBD1 (5 bases). Germline V gene data show CDR1 as SGHKS and CDR2 as YYEKEE (reference sequence). The CDR3 has 13 amino acids. V was shortened by 3 bases and J by 4 bases, with 11 bases between the two germline ends. The CDR3 reads CASSWTTLYEQYF. The CDR3 DNA follows: TGTGCCAGCAGCTGGACAACACTTTACGAGCAGTACTTC.

This clone was seen more than once but under ten times. The V gene is TRBV27, the J gene TRBJ1-1; 7 bases agree with TRBD1. Germline V gene sequence: CDR1 MNHEY, CDR2 SMNVEV (reference sequence). The V segment lost 5 bases and the J segment 2 bases; nucleotides outside the gene matches: 8. This CDR3 is built from 15 residues. CDR3 sequence (DNA): TGTGCCAGCAGTCCGGGAGGGACAGCCAACACTGAAGCTTTCTTT. It encodes CASSPGGTANTEAFF.

The chain uses TRBV27 and TRBJ2-1; D may be TRBD2 (6 bases). Trimming cost V 3 bases and J 2 bases, with 11 bases left between them. CDR3 length: 15 residues. Germline assignment: CDR1 MNHEY and CDR2 SMNVEV (reference sequence). CDR3 coding DNA: TGTGCCAGCAGTTTGGAGGGGAGTACCTACAATGAGCAGTTCTTC. Its protein product is CASSLEGSTYNEQFF.

The chain has TRBV3-1 (or the pseudogene TRBV3-2) and TRBJ1-4; no firm D call. The V gene lost 2 bases and the J gene lost 7 bases, with 11 bases spanning the gap. The CDR3 consists of 14 residues. Germline V gene lookup returns CDR1 LGHDT and CDR2 YNNKEL (reference sequence). CDR3 loop: CASSQRGVGEKLFF. DNA of the CDR3: TGTGCCAGCAGCCAACGGGGAGTGGGTGAAAAACTGTTTTTT.

The V gene is TRBV10-3, the J gene TRBJ1-2; 10 positions agree with TRBD1. Looked up from germline, CDR1 is ENHRY and CDR2 is SYGVKD. The CDR3 has 14 residues. V shed 11 bases and J 2 bases; nucleotides not matched to a gene: 8. CDR3 DNA: TGTGCCGGACAACCGGGACAGGGGAACTATGGCTACACCTTC. This encodes CAGQPGQGNYGYTF.

The chain recombines TRBV25-1 with TRBJ1-2; the D is unclear. Germline V gene sequence: CDR1 MGHDK, CDR2 SYGVNS. Trimming cost V 0 bases and J 6 bases, with 8 bases left between them. The CDR3 has 13 residues. This CDR3 is CASSEYLPDGYTF. The CDR3 bases are TGTGCCAGCAGTGAATATCTTCCAGATGGCTACACCTTC.

The genes are TRBV19 and TRBJ1-2; TRBD1 might be the D (5 bases). CDR3 length equals 13 residues. V dropped 2 bases and J dropped 4 bases, with 8 bases sitting between them. Germline CDR1 reads LNHDA; CDR2 reads SQIVND (reference sequence). CDR3 nucleotides: TGTGCCAGTAGTATAAGCAGGGTCTATGGCTACACCTTC. Amino acids: CASSISRVYGYTF.

The gene calls are TRBV5-8 and TRBJ2-3; 9 nucleotides match TRBD2. The CDR3 loop spans 15 amino acids. CDR1 is SGHTS, CDR2 YDEGEE, per germline. V dropped 3 bases and J dropped 6; count of bases not matched to a gene: 8. As DNA, the CDR3 is TGTGCCAGCAGCTACCTAGCGGGGTCCCCGGATACGCAGTATTTT. This encodes CASSYLAGSPDTQYF.

This chain connects TRBV14 to TRBJ1-2; possible D gene TRBD1, 6 bases. This CDR3 comprises 15 residues. In germline, CDR1 is SGHDN, CDR2 FVKESK. V was clipped by 4 bases and J by 4 bases, with 16 bases between them. CDR3: CASSPRQDQFYGYTF. The CDR3 DNA reads as TGTGCCAGCAGCCCTAGACAGGACCAATTCTATGGCTACACCTTC.

The chain is built from TRBV10-3 and TRBJ2-7, with 10 bases aligning to TRBD2. The CDR3 loop spans 14 amino acids. Germline values: CDR1 ENHRY, CDR2 SYGVKD. V shed 8 bases and J 4 bases; nucleotides not matched to a gene: 8. The CDR3 DNA reads as TGTGCCATCGCGCCCACTAGCGGGGCTTACGAGCAGTACTTC. The encoded protein is CAIAPTSGAYEQYF.

V gene TRBV5-5 combines with J gene TRBJ2-5; unclear D gene. The germline V gene has CDR1 SGHKS and CDR2 YYEKEE (reference sequence). The CDR3 consists of 14 residues. Trimming pared 4 bases from V and 1 base from J, leaving 11 bases between. CDR3 DNA sequence: TGTGCCAGCAGCCACCTCCGGAGCCAAGAGACCCAGTACTTC. Its protein product is CASSHLRSQETQYF.

The genes are TRBV9 and TRBJ2-2; tentative D call: TRBD1 (5 bases). Trimming left V 4 bases short and J 0 bases short, with 10 bases between. The CDR3 contains 15 residues. Germline assignment: CDR1 SGDLS and CDR2 YYNGEE. CDR3 amino acids: CASSSRGPNTGELFF. The CDR3 coding sequence is TGTGCCAGCAGCTCAAGGGGCCCGAACACCGGGGAGCTGTTTTTT. The full variable domain, rest sourced from reference TRBV9 and TRBJ2-2, is DSGVTQTPKHLITATGQRVTLRCSPRSGDLSVYWYQQSLDQGLQFLIQYYNGEERAKGNILERFSAQQFPDLHSELNLSSLELGDSALYFCASSSRGPNTGELFFGEGSRLTVL.